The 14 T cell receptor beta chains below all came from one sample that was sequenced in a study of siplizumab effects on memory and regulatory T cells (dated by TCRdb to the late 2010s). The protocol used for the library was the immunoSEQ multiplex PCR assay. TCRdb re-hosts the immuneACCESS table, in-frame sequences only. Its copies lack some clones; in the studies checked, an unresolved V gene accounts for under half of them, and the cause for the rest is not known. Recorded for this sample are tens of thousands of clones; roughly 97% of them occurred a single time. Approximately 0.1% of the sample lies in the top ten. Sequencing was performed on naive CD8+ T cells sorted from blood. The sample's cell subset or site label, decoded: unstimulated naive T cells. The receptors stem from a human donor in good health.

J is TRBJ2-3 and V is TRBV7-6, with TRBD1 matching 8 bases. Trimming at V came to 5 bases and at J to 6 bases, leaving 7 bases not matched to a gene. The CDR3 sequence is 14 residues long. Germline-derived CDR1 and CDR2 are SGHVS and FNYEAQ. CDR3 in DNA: TGTGCCAGCAGCCTTGGACAGGGCGCCGATACGCAGTATTTT. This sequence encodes CASSLGQGADTQYF.

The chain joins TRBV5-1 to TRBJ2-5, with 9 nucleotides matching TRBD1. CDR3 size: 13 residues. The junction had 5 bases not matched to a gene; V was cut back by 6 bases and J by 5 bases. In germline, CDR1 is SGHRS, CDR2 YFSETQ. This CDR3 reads CASTSGTGETQYF. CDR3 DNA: TGCGCCAGCACCTCCGGGACAGGGGAGACCCAGTACTTC. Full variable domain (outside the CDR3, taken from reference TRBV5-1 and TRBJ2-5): KAGVTQTPRYLIKTRGQQVTLSCSPISGHRSVSWYQQTPGQGLQFLFEYFSETQRNKGNFPGRFSGRQFSNSRSEMNVSTLELGDSALYLCASTSGTGETQYFGPGTRLLVL.

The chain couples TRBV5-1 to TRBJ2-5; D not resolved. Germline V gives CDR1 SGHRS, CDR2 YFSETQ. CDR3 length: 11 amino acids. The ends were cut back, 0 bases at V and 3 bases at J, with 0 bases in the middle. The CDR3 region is CASSLEETQYF. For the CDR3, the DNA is TGCGCCAGCAGCTTGGAAGAGACCCAGTACTTC.

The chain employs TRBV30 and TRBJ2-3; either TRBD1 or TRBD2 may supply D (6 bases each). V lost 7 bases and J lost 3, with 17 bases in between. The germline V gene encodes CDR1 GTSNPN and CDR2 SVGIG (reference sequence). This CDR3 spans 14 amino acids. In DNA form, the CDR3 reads TGTGCCTTGGATGGGGGGCCCCTGACAGATACGCAGTATTTT. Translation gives CALDGGPLTDTQYF.

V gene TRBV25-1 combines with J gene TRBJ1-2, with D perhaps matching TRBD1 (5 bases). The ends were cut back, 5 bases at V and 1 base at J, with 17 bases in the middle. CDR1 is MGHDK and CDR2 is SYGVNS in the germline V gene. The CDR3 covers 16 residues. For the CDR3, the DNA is TGTGCCAGCAGTCCCCTGGGGGACTCCTATAACTATGGCTACACCTTC. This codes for CASSPLGDSYNYGYTF.

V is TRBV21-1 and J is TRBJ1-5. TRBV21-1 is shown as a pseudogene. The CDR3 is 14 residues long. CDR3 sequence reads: CASSKGCSPRPQHF. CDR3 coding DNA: TGTGCCAGCAGCAAAGGTTGCAGCCCGCGGCCCCAGCATTTT.

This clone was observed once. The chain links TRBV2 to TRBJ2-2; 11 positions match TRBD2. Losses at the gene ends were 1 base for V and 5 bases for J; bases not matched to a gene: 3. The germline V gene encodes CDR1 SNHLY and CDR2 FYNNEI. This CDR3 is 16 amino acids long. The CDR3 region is CASSEGSGGATGELFF. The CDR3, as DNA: TGTGCCAGCAGTGAAGGTAGCGGGGGGGCGACCGGGGAGCTGTTTTTT.

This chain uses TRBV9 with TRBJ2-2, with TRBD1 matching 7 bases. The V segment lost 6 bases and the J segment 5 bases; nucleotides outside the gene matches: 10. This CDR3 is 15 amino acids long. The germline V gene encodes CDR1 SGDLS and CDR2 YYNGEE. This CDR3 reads CASTIEGTDTGELFF. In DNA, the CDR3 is TGTGCCAGCACCATAGAGGGGACAGATACCGGGGAGCTGTTTTTT.

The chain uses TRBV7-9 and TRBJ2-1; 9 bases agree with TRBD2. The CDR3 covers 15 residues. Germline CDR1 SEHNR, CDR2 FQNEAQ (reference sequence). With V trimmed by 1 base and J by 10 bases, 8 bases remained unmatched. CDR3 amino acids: CASSLVRGGAQEQFF. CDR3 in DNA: TGTGCCAGCAGCTTAGTCCGCGGGGGGGCCCAAGAGCAGTTCTTC.

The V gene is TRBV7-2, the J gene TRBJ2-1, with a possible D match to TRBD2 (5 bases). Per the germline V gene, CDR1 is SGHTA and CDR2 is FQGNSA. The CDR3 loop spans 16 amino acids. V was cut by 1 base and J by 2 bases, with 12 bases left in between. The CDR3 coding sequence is TGTGCCAGCAGCTTAGGCTTTTCTAGCACCTACAATGAGCAGTTCTTC. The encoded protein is CASSLGFSSTYNEQFF. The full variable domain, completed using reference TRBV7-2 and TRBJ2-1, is GAGVSQSPSNKVTEKGKDVELRCDPISGHTALYWYRQSLGQGLEFLIYFQGNSAPDKSGLPSDRFSAERTGGSVSTLTIQRTQQEDSAVYLCASSLGFSSTYNEQFFGPGTRLTVL.

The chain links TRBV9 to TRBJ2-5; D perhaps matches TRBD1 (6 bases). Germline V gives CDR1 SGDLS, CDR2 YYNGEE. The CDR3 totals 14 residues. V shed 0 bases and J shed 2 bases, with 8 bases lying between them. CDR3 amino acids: CASSVGDIQETQYF. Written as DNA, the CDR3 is TGTGCCAGCAGCGTAGGGGACATACAAGAGACCCAGTACTTC.

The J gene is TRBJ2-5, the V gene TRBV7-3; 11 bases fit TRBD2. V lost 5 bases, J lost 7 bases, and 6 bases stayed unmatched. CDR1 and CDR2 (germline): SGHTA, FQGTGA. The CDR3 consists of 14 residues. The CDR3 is CASSLLAGESTQYF. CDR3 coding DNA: TGTGCCAGCAGCCTACTAGCGGGGGAATCGACCCAGTACTTC.

The CDR3 sequence is CASSSRDGVVEEQYF. DNA of the CDR3: TGTGCCAGCAGCTCCCGGGACGGCGTTGTGGAAGAGCAGTACTTC. This chain uses TRBV13 with TRBJ2-7; D assignment may be TRBD1 or TRBD2 (5 bases each). This CDR3 is 15 amino acids long. In germline, CDR1 is PRHDT, CDR2 FYEKMQ (reference sequence). The ends were cut back, 4 bases at V and 7 bases at J, with 20 bases in the middle.

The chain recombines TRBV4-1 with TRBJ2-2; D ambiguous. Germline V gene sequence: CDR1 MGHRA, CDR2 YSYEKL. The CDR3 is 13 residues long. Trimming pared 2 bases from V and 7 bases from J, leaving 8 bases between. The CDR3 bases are TGCGCCAGCAGCCAAATATTGGACGGGGAGCTGTTTTTT. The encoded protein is CASSQILDGELFF.